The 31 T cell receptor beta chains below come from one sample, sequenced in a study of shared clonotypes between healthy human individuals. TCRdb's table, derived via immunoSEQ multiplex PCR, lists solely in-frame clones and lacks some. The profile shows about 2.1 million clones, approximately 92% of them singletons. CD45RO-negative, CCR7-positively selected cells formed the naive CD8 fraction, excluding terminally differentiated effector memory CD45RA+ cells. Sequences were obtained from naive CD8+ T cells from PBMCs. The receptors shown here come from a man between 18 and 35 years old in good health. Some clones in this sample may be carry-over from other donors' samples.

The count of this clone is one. This CDR3 reads CASSGGLLRRSGQYF. CDR3 bases: TGTGCCAGCAGTGGGGGCCTTCTAAGGAGGTCTGGGCAGTACTTC. The chain couples TRBV6-1 to TRBJ2-7; either TRBD1 or TRBD2 may supply D (5 bases each). CDR3 length equals 15 residues. Germline V gives CDR1 MNHNS, CDR2 SASEGT. The ends were cut back, 4 bases at V and 9 bases at J, with 22 bases in the middle.

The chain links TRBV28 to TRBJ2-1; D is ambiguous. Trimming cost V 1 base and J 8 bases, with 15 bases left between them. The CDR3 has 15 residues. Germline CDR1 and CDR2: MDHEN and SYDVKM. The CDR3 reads CASSLFRPALDEQFF. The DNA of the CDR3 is TGTGCCAGCAGTTTATTCCGACCGGCCTTGGATGAGCAGTTCTTC.

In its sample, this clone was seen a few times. The CDR3 DNA reads TGTGCCAGCAAGGATGGGGCAGGATTGGCTTTCTTT. Translation: CASKDGAGLAFF. The genes are TRBV7-2 and TRBJ1-1; possible D gene TRBD1, 5 bases. Germline CDR1 SGHTA, CDR2 FQGNSA. Trimming pared 7 bases from V and 11 bases from J, leaving 17 bases between. CDR3 length: 12 residues.

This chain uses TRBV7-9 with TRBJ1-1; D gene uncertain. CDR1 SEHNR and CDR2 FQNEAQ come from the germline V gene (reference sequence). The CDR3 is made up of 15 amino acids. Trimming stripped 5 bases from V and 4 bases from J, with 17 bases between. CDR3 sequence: CASSAPWLKGTEAFF. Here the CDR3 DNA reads TGTGCCAGCAGCGCTCCGTGGCTGAAGGGCACTGAAGCTTTCTTT.

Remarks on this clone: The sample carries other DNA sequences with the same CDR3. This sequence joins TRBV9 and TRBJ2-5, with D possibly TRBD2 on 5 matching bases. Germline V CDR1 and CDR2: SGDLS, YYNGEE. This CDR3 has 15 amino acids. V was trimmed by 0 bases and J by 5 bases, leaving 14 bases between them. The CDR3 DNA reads TGTGCCAGCAGCGTAGCTGGCGGAGGAAGGGAGACCCAGTACTTC. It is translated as CASSVAGGGRETQYF.

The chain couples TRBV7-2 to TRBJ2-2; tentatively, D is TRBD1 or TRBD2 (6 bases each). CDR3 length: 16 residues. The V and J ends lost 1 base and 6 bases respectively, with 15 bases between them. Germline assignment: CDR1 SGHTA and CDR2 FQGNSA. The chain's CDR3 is CASSLGRYREAGELFF. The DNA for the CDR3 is TGTGCCAGCAGCTTAGGGAGGTACAGGGAGGCCGGGGAGCTGTTTTTT.

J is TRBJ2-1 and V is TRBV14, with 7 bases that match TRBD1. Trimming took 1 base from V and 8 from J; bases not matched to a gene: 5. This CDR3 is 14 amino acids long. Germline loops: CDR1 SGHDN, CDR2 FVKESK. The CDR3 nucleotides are TGTGCCAGCAGCCAAGGGAACAGGGGCCATGAGCAGTTCTTC. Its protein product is CASSQGNRGHEQFF.

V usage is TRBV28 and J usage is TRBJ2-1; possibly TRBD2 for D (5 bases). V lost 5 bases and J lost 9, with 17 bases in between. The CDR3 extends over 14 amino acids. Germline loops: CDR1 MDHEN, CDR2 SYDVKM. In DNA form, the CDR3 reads TGTGCCAGCAGTCCCGAGGGTTCTCTGGGTGAGCAGTTCTTC. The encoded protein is CASSPEGSLGEQFF.

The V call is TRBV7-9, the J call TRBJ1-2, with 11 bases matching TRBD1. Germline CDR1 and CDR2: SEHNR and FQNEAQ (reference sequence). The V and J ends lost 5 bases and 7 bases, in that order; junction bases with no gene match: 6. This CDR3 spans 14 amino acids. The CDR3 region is CASSAWDRGSGYTF. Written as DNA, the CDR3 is TGTGCCAGCAGCGCCTGGGACAGGGGGAGTGGCTACACCTTC.

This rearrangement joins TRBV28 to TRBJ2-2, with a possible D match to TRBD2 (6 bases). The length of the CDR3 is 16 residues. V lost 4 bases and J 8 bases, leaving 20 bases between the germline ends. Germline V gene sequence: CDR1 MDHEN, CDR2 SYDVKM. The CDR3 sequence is CASSSARLVRAGELFF. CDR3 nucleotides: TGTGCCAGCAGTTCAGCCCGACTAGTGAGGGCGGGGGAGCTGTTTTTT. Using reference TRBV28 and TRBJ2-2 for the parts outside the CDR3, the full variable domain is DVKVTQSSRYLVKRTGEKVFLECVQDMDHENMFWYRQDPGLGLRLIYFSYDVKMKEKGDIPEGYSVSREKKERFSLILESASTNQTSMYLCASSSARLVRAGELFFGEGSRLTVL.

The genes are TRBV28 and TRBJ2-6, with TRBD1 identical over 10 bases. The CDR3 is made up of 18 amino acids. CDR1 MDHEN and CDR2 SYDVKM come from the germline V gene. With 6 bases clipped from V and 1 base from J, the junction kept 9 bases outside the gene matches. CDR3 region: CASRIRQGASSGANVLTF. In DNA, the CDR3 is TGTGCCAGCAGGATCCGACAGGGGGCTAGTTCTGGGGCCAACGTCCTGACTTTC.

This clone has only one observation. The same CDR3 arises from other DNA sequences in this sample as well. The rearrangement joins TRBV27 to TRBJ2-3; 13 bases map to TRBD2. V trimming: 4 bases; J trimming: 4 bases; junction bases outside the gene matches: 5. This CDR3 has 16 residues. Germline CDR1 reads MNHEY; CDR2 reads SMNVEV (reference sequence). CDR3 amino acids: CASSSLLAGGADTQYF. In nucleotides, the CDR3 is TGTGCCAGCAGTTCCCTACTAGCGGGAGGGGCAGATACGCAGTATTTT.

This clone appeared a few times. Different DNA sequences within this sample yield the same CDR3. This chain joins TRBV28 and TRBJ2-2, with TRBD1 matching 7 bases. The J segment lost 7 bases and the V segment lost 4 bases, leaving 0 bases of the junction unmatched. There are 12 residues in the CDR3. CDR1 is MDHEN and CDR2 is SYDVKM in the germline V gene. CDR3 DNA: TGTGCCAGCAGTTCAGGGGGCGGGGAGCTGTTTTTT. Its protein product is CASSSGGGELFF.

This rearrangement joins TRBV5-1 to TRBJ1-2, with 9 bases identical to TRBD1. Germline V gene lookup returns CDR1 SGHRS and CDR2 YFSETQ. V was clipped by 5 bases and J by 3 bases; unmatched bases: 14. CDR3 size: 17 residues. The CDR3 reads CASSPATGGEGDYGYTF. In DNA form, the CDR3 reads TGCGCCAGCAGTCCGGCTACAGGGGGCGAGGGTGACTATGGCTACACCTTC.

The CDR3 DNA is TGCGCCAGCAGCCACCTGAGGGACAGGACCTACGAGCAGTACTTC. Its translation is CASSHLRDRTYEQYF. This rearrangement joins TRBV4-1 to TRBJ2-7, with 8 positions matching TRBD1. CDR1 and CDR2 (germline): MGHRA, YSYEKL. V was pared by 3 bases and J by 2 bases, with 6 bases of the junction left unmatched. This CDR3 is built from 15 residues.

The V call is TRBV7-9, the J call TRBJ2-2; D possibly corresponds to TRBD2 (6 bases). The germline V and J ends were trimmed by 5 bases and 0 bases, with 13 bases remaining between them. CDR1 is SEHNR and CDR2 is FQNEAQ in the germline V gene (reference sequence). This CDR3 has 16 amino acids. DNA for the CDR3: TGTGCCAGCAGCGGAGGGGTAGCGTCGAACACCGGGGAGCTGTTTTTT. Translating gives CASSGGVASNTGELFF. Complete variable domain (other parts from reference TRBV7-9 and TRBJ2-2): DTGVSQNPRHKITKRGQNVTFRCDPISEHNRLYWYRQTLGQGPEFLTYFQNEAQLEKSRLLSDRFSAERPKGSFSTLEIQRTEQGDSAMYLCASSGGVASNTGELFFGEGSRLTVL.

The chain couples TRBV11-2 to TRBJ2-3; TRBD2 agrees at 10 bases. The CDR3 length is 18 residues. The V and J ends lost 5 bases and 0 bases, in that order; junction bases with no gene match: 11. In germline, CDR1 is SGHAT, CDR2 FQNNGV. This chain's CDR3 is CASSDSASGRPSTDTQYF. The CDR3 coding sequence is TGTGCCAGCAGCGACTCGGCTAGCGGGAGACCAAGCACAGATACGCAGTATTTT.

CDR3 amino acids: CASSFPGQMYGYTF. The DNA of the CDR3 is TGTGCCAGCAGCTTTCCGGGACAAATGTATGGCTACACCTTC. V usage is TRBV5-4 and J usage is TRBJ1-2; D is perhaps TRBD1 (6 bases). The CDR3 loop spans 14 amino acids. The V and J ends lost 2 bases and 5 bases respectively, with 13 bases between them. Germline V gene data show CDR1 as SGHNT and CDR2 as YYREEE (reference sequence).

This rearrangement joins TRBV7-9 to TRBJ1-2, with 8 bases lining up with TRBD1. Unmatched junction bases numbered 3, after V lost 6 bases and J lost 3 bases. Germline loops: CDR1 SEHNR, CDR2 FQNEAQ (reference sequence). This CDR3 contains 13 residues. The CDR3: CASRQTGDYGYTF. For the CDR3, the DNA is TGTGCCAGCAGGCAGACAGGGGACTATGGCTACACCTTC.

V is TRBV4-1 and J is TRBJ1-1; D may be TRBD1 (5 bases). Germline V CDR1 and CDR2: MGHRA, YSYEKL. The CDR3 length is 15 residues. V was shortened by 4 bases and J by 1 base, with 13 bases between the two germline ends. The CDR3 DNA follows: TGCGCCAGCAGCCGCTTACGGGGGGAGAACACTGAAGCTTTCTTT. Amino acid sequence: CASSRLRGENTEAFF.

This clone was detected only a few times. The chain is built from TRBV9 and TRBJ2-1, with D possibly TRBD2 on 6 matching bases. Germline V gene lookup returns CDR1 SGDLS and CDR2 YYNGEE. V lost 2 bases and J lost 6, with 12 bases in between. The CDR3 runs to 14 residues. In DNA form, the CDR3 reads TGTGCCAGCAGCGTGGGACTCTCGGCCAATGAGCAGTTCTTC. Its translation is CASSVGLSANEQFF. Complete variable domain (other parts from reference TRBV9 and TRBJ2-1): DSGVTQTPKHLITATGQRVTLRCSPRSGDLSVYWYQQSLDQGLQFLIQYYNGEERAKGNILERFSAQQFPDLHSELNLSSLELGDSALYFCASSVGLSANEQFFGPGTRLTVL.

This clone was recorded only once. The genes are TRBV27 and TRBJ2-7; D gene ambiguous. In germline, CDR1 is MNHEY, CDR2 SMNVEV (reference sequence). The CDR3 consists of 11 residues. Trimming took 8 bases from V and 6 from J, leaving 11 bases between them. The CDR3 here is CASGVRSEQYF. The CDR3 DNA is TGTGCCAGCGGAGTCAGGAGCGAGCAGTACTTC.

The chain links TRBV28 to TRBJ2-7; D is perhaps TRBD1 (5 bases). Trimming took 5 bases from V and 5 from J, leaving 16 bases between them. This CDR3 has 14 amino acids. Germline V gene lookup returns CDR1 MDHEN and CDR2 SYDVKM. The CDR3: CASSPPREWNEQYF. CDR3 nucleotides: TGTGCCAGCAGTCCCCCCAGGGAATGGAACGAGCAGTACTTC.

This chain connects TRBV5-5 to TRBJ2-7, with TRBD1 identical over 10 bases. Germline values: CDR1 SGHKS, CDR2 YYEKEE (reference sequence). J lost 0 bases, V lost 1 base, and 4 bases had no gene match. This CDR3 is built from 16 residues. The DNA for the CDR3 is TGTGCCAGCAGCTTGCCGGGGGACAGGGGCTCCTACGAGCAGTACTTC. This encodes CASSLPGDRGSYEQYF.

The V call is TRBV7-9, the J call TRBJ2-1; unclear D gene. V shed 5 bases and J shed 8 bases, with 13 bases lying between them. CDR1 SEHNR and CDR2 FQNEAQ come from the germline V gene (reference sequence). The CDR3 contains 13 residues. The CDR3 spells CASSPQSWDEQFF. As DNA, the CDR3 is TGTGCCAGCAGCCCTCAAAGCTGGGATGAGCAGTTCTTC.

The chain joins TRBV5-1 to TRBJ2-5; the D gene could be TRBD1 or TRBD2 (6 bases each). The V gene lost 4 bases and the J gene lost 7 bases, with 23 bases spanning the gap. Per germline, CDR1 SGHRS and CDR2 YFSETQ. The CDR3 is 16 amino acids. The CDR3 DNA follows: TGCGCCAGCAGCCAAACCCCGGGGGCGCGAGTGGGGACCCAGTACTTC. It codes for CASSQTPGARVGTQYF.

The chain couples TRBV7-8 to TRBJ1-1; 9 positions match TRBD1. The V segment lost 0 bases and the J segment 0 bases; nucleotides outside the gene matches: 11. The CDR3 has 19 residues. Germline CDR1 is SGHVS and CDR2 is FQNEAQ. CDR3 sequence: CASSLATGTGPTMNTEAFF. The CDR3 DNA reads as TGTGCCAGCAGCTTAGCTACGGGGACAGGGCCTACTATGAACACTGAAGCTTTCTTT.

The CDR3 sequence is CASSLAASGANVLTF. CDR3 coding DNA: TGTGCCAGCAGTTTAGCCGCCTCTGGGGCCAACGTCCTGACTTTC. The rearrangement links TRBV27 to TRBJ2-6; D is ambiguous. The CDR3 sequence is 15 residues long. V lost 2 bases, J lost 0 bases, and 5 bases lay in between. The germline CDR1 and CDR2 sequences are MNHEY and SMNVEV (reference sequence).

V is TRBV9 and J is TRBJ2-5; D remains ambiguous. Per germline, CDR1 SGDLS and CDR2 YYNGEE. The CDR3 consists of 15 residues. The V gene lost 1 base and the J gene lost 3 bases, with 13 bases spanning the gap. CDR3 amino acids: CASSVYNRWEETQYF. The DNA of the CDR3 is TGTGCCAGCAGCGTATATAATCGGTGGGAAGAGACCCAGTACTTC.

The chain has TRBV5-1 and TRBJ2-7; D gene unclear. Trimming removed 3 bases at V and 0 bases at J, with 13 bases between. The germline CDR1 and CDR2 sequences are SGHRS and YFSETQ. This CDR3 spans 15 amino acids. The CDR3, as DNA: TGCGCCAGCAGCTCAGGTGTACCGAGCTCCTACGAGCAGTACTTC. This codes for CASSSGVPSSYEQYF.

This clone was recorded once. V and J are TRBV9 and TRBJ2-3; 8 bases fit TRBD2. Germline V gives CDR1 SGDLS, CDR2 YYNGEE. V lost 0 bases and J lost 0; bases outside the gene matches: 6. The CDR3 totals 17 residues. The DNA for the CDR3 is TGTGCCAGCAGCGTAGAGCGGGCGGGAGGAAGCACAGATACGCAGTATTTT. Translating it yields CASSVERAGGSTDTQYF.